The present entry profiles one T cell receptor beta chain with its context. Its antigen is currently unknown. Looked up from germline, CDR1 is SGHTS and CDR2 is YDEGEE. J gave up 8 bases and V 5 bases, and 22 bases lay outside the gene matches. The CDR3 spans 18 residues. The time point: pre-sensitization, week 0. The treatment is: therapeutic diphenylcyclopropenone sensitization with weekly scalp DPC. MiXCR, run by TCRdb on the RACE reads, gives a single entry per CDR3 protein. This table holds around 300,000 distinct CDR3 sequences, 5.5% found once. This sample was taken from a study of human T cells and chemical hapten exposure. Across the study: During the roughly 24-week study period, patients had diphenylcyclopropenone applied to the scalp every week. Broader study findings: Versus controls, significantly more large CDR3 similarity clusters arose from expanded TCRs.

The V gene is TRBV5-8, the J gene TRBJ2-3; 8 positions match TRBD1. Sequences were derived from whole blood, sampled in connection with sensitization to the hapten diphenylcyclopropenone (DPC). The sequence was obtained from a woman under 30 with alopecia areata. Some clones in this sample may be carry-over from other donors' samples. CDR3 sequence (DNA): TGTGCCAGCAGTTCCGGGACGTCAAGGATCCAGGGGGCATTTACGCAGTATTTT. This encodes CASSSGTSRIQGAFTQYF.